This T cell receptor (beta chain) emerged from a study of blood T cell repertoires in COVID-19. Study overall: Specimens from acute and convalescent COVID-19 originated in the United States, Italy and Spain. Sample material is recorded as cDNA or gDNA derived from T cells, B-cell-depleted T cells, or PBMCs.

Germline lookup yields CDR1 SGHDN and CDR2 FVKESK. The ends lost 0 bases at V and 4 bases at J; junction bases unmatched: 2. This CDR3 is built from 14 residues. In the authors' workflow: It was from reference gene primer amplification that nucleated cell counts were estimated. This table comes from immunoSEQ multiplex PCR, and its TCRdb copy is limited to in-frame clones, with some not included. V and J calls and clone size are as listed in that table; D and trimming were resolved from the DNA. The sample includes about 190,000 clones, approximately 91% of them seen just once. The source of this sequence is a man aged 40-50 years with acute or convalescent COVID-19. This chain links TRBV14 with TRBJ2-7; 8 nucleotides agree with TRBD2. Sequencing used peripheral blood. CDR3: CASSQDPSGYEQYF. DNA of the CDR3: TGTGCCAGCAGCCAAGATCCTAGCGGGTACGAGCAGTACTTC.